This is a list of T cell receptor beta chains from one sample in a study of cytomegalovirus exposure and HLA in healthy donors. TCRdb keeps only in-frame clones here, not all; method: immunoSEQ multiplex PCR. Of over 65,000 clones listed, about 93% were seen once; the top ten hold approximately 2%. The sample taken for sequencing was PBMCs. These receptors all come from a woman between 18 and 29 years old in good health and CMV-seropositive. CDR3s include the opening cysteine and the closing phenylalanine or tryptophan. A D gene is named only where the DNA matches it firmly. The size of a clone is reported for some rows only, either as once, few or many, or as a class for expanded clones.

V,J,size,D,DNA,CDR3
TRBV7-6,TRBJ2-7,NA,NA,TGTGCCAGCAGCTTAGTCGGGAGAGGTTCTACGGAACAGTACTTC,CASSLVGRGSTEQYF
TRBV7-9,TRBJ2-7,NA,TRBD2,TGTGCCAGCAGCTCCCCTAGCGGAGTAAACTCCTACGAGCAGTACTTC,CASSSPSGVNSYEQYF
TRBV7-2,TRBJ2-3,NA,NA,TGTGCCAGCAGCTTAGTTCGGGGCACAGATACGCAGTATTTT,CASSLVRGTDTQYF
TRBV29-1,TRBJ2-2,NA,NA,TGCAGCGTTTTCAGCCAGGGCGGCGGGGAGCTGTTTTTT,CSVFSQGGGELFF
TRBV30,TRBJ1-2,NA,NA,TGTGCCTGGAGTCGGGAGACTCGGGGTGGCTACACCTTC,CAWSRETRGGYTF
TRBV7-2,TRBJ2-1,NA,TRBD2,TGTGCCAGCAGCCGACTAGCGGGAGGGCTCTACAATGAGCAGTTCTTC,CASSRLAGGLYNEQFF
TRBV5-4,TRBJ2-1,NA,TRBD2,TGTGCCAGCAGCTTGCGGGGGGGAGTAGATGGTGAGCAGTTCTTC,CASSLRGGVDGEQFF
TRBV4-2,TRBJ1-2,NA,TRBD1,TGTGCCAGCAGCCCAGGGGGCCTTCGCTACACCTTC,CASSPGGLRYTF
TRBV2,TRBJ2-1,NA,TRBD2,TGTGCCAGCAGTCTAACCGGGACTAGCGTATATCCGTTCTTC,CASSLTGTSVYPFF
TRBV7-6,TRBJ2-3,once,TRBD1,TGTGCCAGCAGCCCTCGGTCCTCAGGGGGCTTCACAGATACGCAGTATTTT,CASSPRSSGGFTDTQYF
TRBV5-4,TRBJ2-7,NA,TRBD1,TGTGCCAGCAGCTTGATAGACAGGGACCTTGAGCAGTACTTC,CASSLIDRDLEQYF
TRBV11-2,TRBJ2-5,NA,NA,TGTGCCAGCAGCTTGGTGCTTGGCGGGGTGAAGACCCAGTACTTC,CASSLVLGGVKTQYF
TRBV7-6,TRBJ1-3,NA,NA,TGTGCCAGCAGCTTTGGGGGCGCGTTGGGAAACACCATATATTTT,CASSFGGALGNTIYF
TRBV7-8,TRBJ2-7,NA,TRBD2,TGTGCCAGCACCCCGGGACTAGCCTACGAGCAGTACTTC,CASTPGLAYEQYF
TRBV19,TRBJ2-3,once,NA,TGTGCCAGTAGTCCGAGCGCCTACACAGATACGCAGTATTTT,CASSPSAYTDTQYF
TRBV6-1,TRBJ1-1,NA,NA,TGTGCCTCAGCTTATGAGGGGAACACTGAAGCTTTCTTT,CASAYEGNTEAFF
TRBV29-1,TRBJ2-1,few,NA,TGCAGCGTTGGGATGGGTGCAGTTGGGGCGCTTTACAATGAGCAGTTCTTC,CSVGMGAVGALYNEQFF
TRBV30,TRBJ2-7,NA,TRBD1,TGTGCCTGGGCTCGGGACAGCGCCTACGAGCAGTACTTC,CAWARDSAYEQYF
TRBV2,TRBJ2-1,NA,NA,TGTGCCAGCAAAAGTCTCGCGGGGTCCACTGAGCAGTTCTTC,CASKSLAGSTEQFF
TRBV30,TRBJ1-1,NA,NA,TGTGCCTGGAGTGGAGGGCGGGGGAGCGGCACTGAAGCTTTCTTT,CAWSGGRGSGTEAFF
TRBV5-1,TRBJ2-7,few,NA,TGCGCCAGCAGCTTGGTGGCCCTCAGCTACGAGCAGTACTTC,CASSLVALSYEQYF
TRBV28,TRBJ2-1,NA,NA,TGTGCCAGCAGCCTTAGGGGGGGCGTATACAATGAGCAGTTCTTC,CASSLRGGVYNEQFF
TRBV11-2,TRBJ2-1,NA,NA,TGTGCCAGCAGATGGACAGTCTCACGAGGGGACAATGAGCAGTTCTTC,CASRWTVSRGDNEQFF
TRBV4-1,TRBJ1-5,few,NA,TGCGCCAGCAGTTCCGACAGCTCACCCTCTCAGCCCCAGCATTTT,CASSSDSSPSQPQHF
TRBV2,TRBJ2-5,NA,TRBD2,TGTGCCAGCAGCGCCACCTTAGCGGGAGGGGAGACCCAGTACTTC,CASSATLAGGETQYF
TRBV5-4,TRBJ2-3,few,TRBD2,TGTGCCAGCAGCCCCCCGAATCAGCGGGGGGTAGATACGCAGTATTTT,CASSPPNQRGVDTQYF
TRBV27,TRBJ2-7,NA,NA,TGTGCCAGCAGGGATAGACACGAAACCTACGAGCAGTACTTC,CASRDRHETYEQYF
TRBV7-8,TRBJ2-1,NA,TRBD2,TGTGCCAGCAGCTACGGACTAGTCGATGAGCAGTTCTTC,CASSYGLVDEQFF
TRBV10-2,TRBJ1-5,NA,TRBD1,TGCGCCACCTCGAAAACCGGGACAGGGGTTTCCCAGCATTTT,CATSKTGTGVSQHF
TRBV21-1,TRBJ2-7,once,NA,TGTGCCAGCAGCAGGGGGGGTCCCTACGAGCAGTACTTC,CASSRGGPYEQYF
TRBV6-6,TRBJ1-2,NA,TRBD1,TGTGCCAGCAGCCCCGGACAGGGCCATGGCTACACCTTC,CASSPGQGHGYTF
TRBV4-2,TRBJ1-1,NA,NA,TGTGCCAGCAGCCAAGACCGATTGAAACATATGAACACTGAAGCTTTCTTT,CASSQDRLKHMNTEAFF
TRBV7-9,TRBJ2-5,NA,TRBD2,TGTGCCAGCAGCTTAGGGATAGCGGGGGGGAGAGAGGAGACCCAGTACTTC,CASSLGIAGGREETQYF
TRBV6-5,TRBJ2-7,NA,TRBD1,TGTGCCAGCAGTATATATCCCCGGGGGACAGGAGAGCAGTACTTC,CASSIYPRGTGEQYF
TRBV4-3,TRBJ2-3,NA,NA,TGCGCCAGCAGCCAAGATTGGGCGGGGAACACAGATACGCAGTATTTT,CASSQDWAGNTDTQYF
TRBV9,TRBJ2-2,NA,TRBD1,TGTGCCAGCAGCGTAGGGGACAGGGGGCAGGGCACCGGGGAGCTGTTTTTT,CASSVGDRGQGTGELFF
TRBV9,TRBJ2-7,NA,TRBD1,TGTGCCAGCAGCGTAGGGCAGGGGGTCATCTACGAGCAGTACTTC,CASSVGQGVIYEQYF
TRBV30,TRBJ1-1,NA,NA,TGTGCCTGGAGCCCCCTCAGTGAAGCTTTCTTT,CAWSPLSEAFF
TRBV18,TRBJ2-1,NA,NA,TGTGCCAGCTCAAAGGACAGGGAGGGCAATGAGCAGTTCTTC,CASSKDREGNEQFF
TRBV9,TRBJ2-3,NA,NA,TGTGCCAGCAGCGTAGTGCAGGGAACCACAGATACGCAGTATTTT,CASSVVQGTTDTQYF
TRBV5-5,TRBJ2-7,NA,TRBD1,TGTGCCAGCAGCCCGGGGGACAGGGCCTACGAGCAGTACTTC,CASSPGDRAYEQYF
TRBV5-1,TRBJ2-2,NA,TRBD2,TGCGCCAGCAGCTTGGGACTAGCGGGAGCGAACACCGGGGAGCTGTTTTTT,CASSLGLAGANTGELFF
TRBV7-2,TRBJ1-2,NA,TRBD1,TGTGCCAGCAGCTTAGACGCAGGGACAGGGGGCTATGGCTACACCTTC,CASSLDAGTGGYGYTF
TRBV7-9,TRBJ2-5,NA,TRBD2,TGTGCCAGCAGCTTAGCCACTAGCGGGGAACTAGAGACCCAGTACTTC,CASSLATSGELETQYF
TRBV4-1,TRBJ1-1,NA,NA,TGCGCCAGCAGCCAAGTCGCGAGGACTGAAGCTTTCTTT,CASSQVARTEAFF
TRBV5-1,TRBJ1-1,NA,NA,TGCGCCAGCAGCTTGGGAACAGGGCGGGACACTGAAGCTTTCTTT,CASSLGTGRDTEAFF
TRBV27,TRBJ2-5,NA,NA,TGTGCCAGCAGTTTACAGGGAAAAAAAGAGACCCAGTACTTC,CASSLQGKKETQYF